The T cell receptor (beta chain) described here comes from a study of T cells in Graves' hyperthyroidism and ophthalmopathy. General study results and limits: Blood also contained most expanded thyroid clonotypes above 0.001.

The length of the CDR3 is 14 residues. Germline V gene lookup returns CDR1 MNHNS and CDR2 SASEGT. Trimming took off 6 bases at V and 2 bases at J, with 14 bases between the two ends. This clonotype was observed at least ten times. The antigen remains undetermined. The investigators amplified TCR beta CDR3 regions from RNA transcripts. HTBI primers were employed in a first-round RT-PCR of the TCR CDR3. TCRdb redid the calling of the multiplex PCR reads with MiXCR, one entry per CDR3 protein. This repertoire shows 250,000 to 300,000 distinct CDR3 sequences, roughly 20% found once; its top ten account for about two fifths.

This receptor was identified in a man in his fifties with Graves' ophthalmopathy. Material for sequencing was blood. The chain is built from TRBV6-1 and TRBJ2-7; D ambiguous. CDR3 residues: CASSPPGVTYEQYF. CDR3 DNA sequence: TGTGCCAGCAGCCCGCCCGGCGTGACCTACGAGCAGTACTTC.